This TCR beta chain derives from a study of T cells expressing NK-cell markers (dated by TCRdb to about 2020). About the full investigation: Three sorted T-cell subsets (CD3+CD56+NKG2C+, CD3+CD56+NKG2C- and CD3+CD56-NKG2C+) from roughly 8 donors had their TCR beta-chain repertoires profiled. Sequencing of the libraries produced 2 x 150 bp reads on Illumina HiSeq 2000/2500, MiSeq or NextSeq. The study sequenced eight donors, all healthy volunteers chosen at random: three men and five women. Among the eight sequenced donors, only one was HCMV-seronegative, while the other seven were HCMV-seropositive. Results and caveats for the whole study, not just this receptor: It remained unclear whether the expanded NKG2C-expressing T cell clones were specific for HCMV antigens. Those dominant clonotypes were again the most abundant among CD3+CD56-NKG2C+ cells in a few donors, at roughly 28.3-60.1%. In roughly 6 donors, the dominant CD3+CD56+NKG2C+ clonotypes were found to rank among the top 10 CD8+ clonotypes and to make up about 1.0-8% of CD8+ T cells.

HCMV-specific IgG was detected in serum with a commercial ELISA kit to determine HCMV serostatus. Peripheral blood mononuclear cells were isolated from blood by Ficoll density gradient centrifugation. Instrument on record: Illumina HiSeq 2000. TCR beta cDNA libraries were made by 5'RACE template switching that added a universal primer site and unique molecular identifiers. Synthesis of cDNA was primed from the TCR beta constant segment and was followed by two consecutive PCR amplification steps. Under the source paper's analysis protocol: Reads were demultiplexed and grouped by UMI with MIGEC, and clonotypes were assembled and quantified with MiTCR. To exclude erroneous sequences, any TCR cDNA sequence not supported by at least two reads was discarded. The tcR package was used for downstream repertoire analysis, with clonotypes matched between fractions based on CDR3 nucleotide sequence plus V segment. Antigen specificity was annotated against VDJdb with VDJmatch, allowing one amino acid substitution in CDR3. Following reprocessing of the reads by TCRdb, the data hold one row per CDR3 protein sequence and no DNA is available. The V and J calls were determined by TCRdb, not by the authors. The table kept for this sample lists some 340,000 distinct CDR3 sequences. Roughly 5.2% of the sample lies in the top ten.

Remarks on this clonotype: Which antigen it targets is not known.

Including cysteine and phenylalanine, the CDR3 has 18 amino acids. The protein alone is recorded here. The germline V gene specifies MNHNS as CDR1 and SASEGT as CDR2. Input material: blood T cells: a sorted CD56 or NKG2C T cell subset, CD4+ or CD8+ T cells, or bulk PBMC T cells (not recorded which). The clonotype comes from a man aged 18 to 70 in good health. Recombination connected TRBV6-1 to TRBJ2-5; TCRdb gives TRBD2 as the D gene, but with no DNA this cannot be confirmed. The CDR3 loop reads CASSLTTPLAGGPKTQYF.